The source of this T cell receptor beta chain is a study of PD-1 blockade in mismatch repair-deficient tumors. Clones were read by immunoSEQ multiplex PCR, and TCRdb kept only the in-frame ones, dropping some. Here the sample spans 100,000 to 150,000 clones, 85% to 90% being singletons. The CDR3 is 14 amino acids. Trimming removed 0 bases from V and 6 bases from J, with 14 bases in between. Germline CDR1 reads GTSNPN; CDR2 reads SVGIG (reference sequence). Overall study results and limits: Tumor-resident clones, often undetectable pretreatment in blood, expanded then contracted after pembrolizumab.

For this clone: Its antigen is unidentified.

The rearrangement joins TRBV30 to TRBJ1-2; D perhaps matches TRBD1 (5 bases). Material: peripheral blood, obtained 44 weeks after starting pembrolizumab. This clonotype was sampled from an adult with mismatch repair-deficient cancer. The CDR3 loop is CAWSVGGTANGYTF. In nucleotides, the CDR3 is TGTGCCTGGAGTGTGGGCGGGACCGCAAATGGCTACACCTTC.